One sample yielded the 21 T cell receptor beta chains listed below, sequenced in a study of blood T cell repertoires in COVID-19. The protocol was immunoSEQ multiplex PCR, while the TCRdb copy is restricted to in-frame clones and leaves out a portion. The top ten clones hold 7.5% to 9.5% of a sample with roughly 200,000 clones, about 85% of them seen once. The sequenced sample was peripheral blood. The origin of the receptors is a woman aged 60 to 75 with acute or convalescent COVID-19.

This chain uses TRBV11-3 with TRBJ1-2; D is uncertain. The CDR3 consists of 15 residues. CDR1 is SGHNT and CDR2 is YENEEA in the germline V gene. The ends were cut back, 5 bases at V and 4 bases at J, with 17 bases in the middle. This CDR3 is CASSPYSDGGYGYTF. The CDR3 DNA follows: TGTGCCAGCAGCCCCTATTCGGACGGAGGCTATGGCTACACCTTC.

This chain connects TRBV11-3 to TRBJ2-2; TRBD2 matches 12 bases. Trimming at V came to 7 bases and at J to 7 bases, leaving 4 bases not matched to a gene. Germline lookup yields CDR1 SGHNT and CDR2 YENEEA. The CDR3 is 14 amino acids. CDR3 protein: CASTSGRDGGELFF. The CDR3 DNA sequence: TGTGCCAGCACTAGCGGGAGGGACGGCGGGGAGCTGTTTTTT. Together with reference TRBV11-3 and TRBJ2-2, the CDR3 gives the full variable domain: EAGVVQSPRYKIIEKKQPVAFWCNPISGHNTLYWYLQNLGQGPELLIRYENEEAVDDSQLPKDRFSAERLKGVDSTLKIQPAELGDSAVYLCASTSGRDGGELFFGEGSRLTVL.

CDR3 DNA sequence: TGTGCCAGCAGCTGGGGGCCCGGGACAACAACTAATGAAAAACTGTTTTTT. This gives the protein CASSWGPGTTTNEKLFF. The chain joins TRBV5-6 to TRBJ1-4, with TRBD1 as a possible D gene (6 bases). The CDR3 covers 17 residues. Germline lookup yields CDR1 SGHDT and CDR2 YYEEEE. The V end lost 3 bases, the J end lost 0 bases, and 15 bases lay between the germline ends.

The CDR3 bases are TGCGCCAGCAGTCCACAGGGGGCCAACTACGGTACAGATACGCAGTATTTT. Protein sequence: CASSPQGANYGTDTQYF. The chain links TRBV5-1 to TRBJ2-3, with 9 bases matching TRBD1. Germline values: CDR1 SGHRS, CDR2 YFSETQ. There are 17 residues in the CDR3. The V gene end was trimmed by 5 bases and the J gene end by 3 bases; junction bases not matched to a gene: 13.

The chain combines TRBV19 with TRBJ2-1; 8 bases map to TRBD2. The CDR3 is 16 residues long. Trimming took 6 bases from V and 8 from J; bases not matched to a gene: 15. Looked up from germline, CDR1 is LNHDA and CDR2 is SQIVND (reference sequence). The CDR3 region has the DNA TGTGCCAGTAGCAAACGGCGGAGCGGGAGTCCGGATGAGCAGTTCTTC. Translated, it gives CASSKRRSGSPDEQFF.

The rearrangement uses TRBV7-9 and TRBJ2-2, with a tentative D call TRBD2 (6 bases). The CDR3 loop spans 16 amino acids. Per the germline V gene, CDR1 is SEHNR and CDR2 is FQNEAQ (reference sequence). Between the trimmed V and J ends, which lost 4 bases and 5 bases, there was a span of 17 bases. The CDR3 sequence is CASSSLGFAGTGELFF. The CDR3 bases are TGTGCCAGCAGCTCCCTCGGCTTCGCGGGAACCGGGGAGCTGTTTTTT.

This chain links TRBV12-3 or TRBV12-4 with TRBJ1-1, with D uncertain. The length of the CDR3 is 13 residues. V lost 7 bases and J lost 4, with 13 bases in between. The CDR3 sequence is CASNSQVVTEAFF. For the CDR3, the DNA is TGTGCCAGCAATTCACAAGTCGTCACTGAAGCTTTCTTT.

The rearrangement joins TRBV3-1 (or the pseudogene TRBV3-2) to TRBJ1-5, with TRBD1 identical over 10 bases. V lost 4 bases to trimming and J lost 6 bases; unmatched junction nucleotides: 3. CDR3 size: 14 residues. Germline-derived CDR1 and CDR2 are LGHDT and YNNKEL (reference sequence). CDR3 nucleotide sequence: TGTGCCAGCAGCCTGGGACAGGGGAGTCAGCCCCAGCATTTT. It encodes CASSLGQGSQPQHF.

J is TRBJ1-2 and V is TRBV29-1; no reliable D call. CDR1 is SQVTM and CDR2 is ANQGSEA in the germline V gene. The CDR3 loop spans 12 amino acids. Trimming removed 0 bases at V and 4 bases at J, with 6 bases between. CDR3 in amino acids: CSVEDPFYGYTF. The CDR3 bases are TGCAGCGTTGAAGATCCCTTCTATGGCTACACCTTC.

This clone has more than one count but fewer than ten. The J gene is TRBJ2-4, the V gene TRBV10-1; D is unresolved. Germline loops: CDR1 WNHNN, CDR2 SYGVQD (reference sequence). Trimming cost V 2 bases and J 0 bases, with 8 bases left between them. The CDR3 runs to 15 residues. CDR3 loop: CASSETTGAKNIQYF. The CDR3 DNA follows: TGCGCCAGCAGTGAGACTACGGGAGCCAAAAACATTCAGTACTTC.

The chain uses TRBV5-1 and TRBJ2-2; 7 bases map to TRBD2. Per the germline V gene, CDR1 is SGHRS and CDR2 is YFSETQ. V shed 6 bases, J shed 6 bases, and the junction held 8 bases outside the gene matches. The CDR3 extends over 14 amino acids. As DNA, the CDR3 is TGCGCCAGCACATTGGCGGGAGTGGCCGGGGAGCTGTTTTTT. Residues: CASTLAGVAGELFF.

The chain recombines TRBV29-1 with TRBJ2-6; 10 bases are a match to TRBD1. The CDR3 totals 18 residues. From germline, CDR1 is SQVTM and CDR2 ANQGSEA. V was clipped by 2 bases and J by 1 base; unmatched bases: 8. Here the CDR3 DNA reads TGCAGCGTTGAAAGTCGGGACAGGGGAACATCTGGGGCCAACGTCCTGACTTTC. It specifies CSVESRDRGTSGANVLTF.

The chain is built from TRBV12-2 and TRBJ2-2; the D call of TRBD2 is as the table states it, not checked on the DNA. TRBV12-2 is a pseudogene. This CDR3 comprises 16 residues. CDR3 sequence reads: CASRLGLGDLAGELFF. The CDR3, as DNA: TGTGCAAGTCGCTTAGGCCTCGGAGATCTTGCCGGGGAGCTGTTTTTT.

The chain uses TRBV4-1 and TRBJ1-2, with 8 nucleotides matching TRBD1. Germline loops: CDR1 MGHRA, CDR2 YSYEKL. The V and J ends lost 4 bases and 3 bases, in that order; junction bases with no gene match: 10. CDR3 length: 16 amino acids. CDR3 sequence: CASSPGDRPGDYGYTF. The CDR3, as DNA: TGCGCCAGCAGCCCGGGGGACAGGCCGGGAGACTATGGCTACACCTTC.

This chain links TRBV28 with TRBJ1-5; 9 nucleotides match TRBD1. CDR1 MDHEN and CDR2 SYDVKM come from the germline V gene. The CDR3 consists of 15 residues. V lost 7 bases, J lost 2 bases, and 6 bases stayed unmatched. In DNA, the CDR3 is TGTGCCAGCACCCCTACAGGGGGCGGCAATCAGCCCCAGCATTTT. It codes for CASTPTGGGNQPQHF.

CDR3 sequence: CASSTGGYNSPLHF. Written as DNA, the CDR3 is TGTGCCAGCAGTACAGGGGGCTATAATTCACCCCTCCACTTT. The chain couples TRBV7-3 to TRBJ1-6; TRBD1 matches 8 bases. This CDR3 is 14 amino acids long. Per the germline V gene, CDR1 is SGHTA and CDR2 is FQGTGA. The V and J ends lost 6 bases and 3 bases, in that order; junction bases with no gene match: 1.

The chain is built from TRBV10-3 and TRBJ1-2; 8 nucleotides match TRBD1. J lost 7 bases, V lost 0 bases, and 7 bases had no gene match. Per germline, CDR1 ENHRY and CDR2 SYGVKD. The CDR3 totals 15 residues. CDR3 bases: TGTGCCATCAGTGAGTCGGGACAGGATGTTGGTGGCTACACCTTC. Protein: CAISESGQDVGGYTF.

In this sample, this clone turned up a few times. The CDR3 here is CASSLVAGGTYNEQFF. The CDR3 bases are TGCGCCAGCAGCTTGGTGGCGGGAGGTACCTACAATGAGCAGTTCTTC. The chain carries TRBV5-1 and TRBJ2-1, with 8 positions matching TRBD2. CDR3 length: 16 amino acids. Germline loops: CDR1 SGHRS, CDR2 YFSETQ. V shed 0 bases, J shed 2 bases, and the junction held 4 bases outside the gene matches. The full variable domain, completed using reference TRBV5-1 and TRBJ2-1, is KAGVTQTPRYLIKTRGQQVTLSCSPISGHRSVSWYQQTPGQGLQFLFEYFSETQRNKGNFPGRFSGRQFSNSRSEMNVSTLELGDSALYLCASSLVAGGTYNEQFFGPGTRLTVL.

The chain is built from TRBV28 and TRBJ2-7; D is possibly TRBD2 (6 bases). CDR3 size: 14 residues. Germline CDR1 and CDR2: MDHEN and SYDVKM. V lost 5 bases, J lost 5 bases, and 16 bases lay in between. CDR3 protein: CASSTNQRVDEQYV. The CDR3 DNA follows: TGTGCCAGCAGTACTAACCAGCGGGTCGACGAGCAGTACGTC.

This clone has just one count. This chain connects TRBV18 to TRBJ1-2; possible D gene TRBD1, 6 bases. The V end was cut by 6 bases, the J end by 6 bases, with 14 bases between. The CDR3 covers 13 residues. Germline V lookup: CDR1 KGHSH, CDR2 LQKENI. The CDR3 loop reads CASSPKQGHGYTF. The CDR3 DNA reads TGTGCCAGCTCCCCCAAACAGGGTCATGGCTACACCTTC.

The chain uses TRBV18 and TRBJ1-1; D is possibly TRBD1 (6 bases). The CDR3 length is 18 residues. V lost 1 base and J lost 0, with 18 bases in between. Germline CDR1 KGHSH, CDR2 LQKENI. CDR3 amino acids: CASSPHDLATGMNTEAFF. The CDR3 DNA is TGTGCCAGCTCACCACATGATTTGGCTACAGGGATGAACACTGAAGCTTTCTTT.